This T cell receptor (beta chain) is from a study of Graves' ophthalmopathy and Graves' hyperthyroidism. At the level of the study: Peripheral blood sampling preceded any treatment and occurred at initial diagnosis.

The CDR3 consists of 15 residues. Germline CDR1 is GTSNPN and CDR2 is SVGIG (reference sequence). The sequenced template was RNA, covering the TCR beta CDR3 region. RT-PCR in the first round used HTBI primers; a second-round multiplex PCR followed. Each CDR3 protein is one row after TCRdb ran MiXCR on the multiplex PCR reads. This sample carries more than 300,000 distinct CDR3 sequences, approximately 18% of them seen once, and the ten largest clones take roughly 2.4%. This clonotype was seen a handful of times. With a much larger clone just one base away, this may be a read error. No ophthalmopathy within 18 months of follow-up signified stable hyperthyroidism.

The source of this sequence is an adult woman with stable Graves' hyperthyroidism. The chain uses TRBV30 and TRBJ1-1; 8 positions agree with TRBD1. The material sequenced was peripheral blood. The CDR3, as DNA: TGTGCCTGGGGACCGCCTCGGACAGGGCGTACTGAAGCTTGCTTT. Translated: CAWGPPRTGRTEACF.